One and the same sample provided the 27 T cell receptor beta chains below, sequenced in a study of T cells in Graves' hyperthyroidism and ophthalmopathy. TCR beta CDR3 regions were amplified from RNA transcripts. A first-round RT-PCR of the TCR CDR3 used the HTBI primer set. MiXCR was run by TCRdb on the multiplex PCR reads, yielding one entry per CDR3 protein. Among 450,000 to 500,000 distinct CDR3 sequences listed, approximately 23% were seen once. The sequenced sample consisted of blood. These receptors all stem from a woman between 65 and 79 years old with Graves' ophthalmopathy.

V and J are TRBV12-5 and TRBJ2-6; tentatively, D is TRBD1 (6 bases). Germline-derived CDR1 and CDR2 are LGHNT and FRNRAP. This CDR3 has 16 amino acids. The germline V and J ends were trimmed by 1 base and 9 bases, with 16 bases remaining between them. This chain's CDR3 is CASGLDLQGADNVLTF. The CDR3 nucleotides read TGTGCTAGTGGTTTGGATCTACAGGGTGCTGACAACGTCCTGACTTTC.

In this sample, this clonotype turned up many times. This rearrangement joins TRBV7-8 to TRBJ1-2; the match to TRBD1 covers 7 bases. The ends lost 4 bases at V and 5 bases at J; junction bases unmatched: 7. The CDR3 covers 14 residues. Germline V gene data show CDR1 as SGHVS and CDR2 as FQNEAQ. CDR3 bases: TGTGCCAGCAGCTACGATCGACAGGGATATGGCTACACCTTC. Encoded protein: CASSYDRQGYGYTF.

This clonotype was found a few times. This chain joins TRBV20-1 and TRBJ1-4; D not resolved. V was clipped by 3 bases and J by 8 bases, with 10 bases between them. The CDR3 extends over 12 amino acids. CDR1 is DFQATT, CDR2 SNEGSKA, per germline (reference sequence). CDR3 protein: CSASRGGEKLFF. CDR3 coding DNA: TGCAGTGCTAGTCGCGGAGGGGAAAAACTGTTTTTT.

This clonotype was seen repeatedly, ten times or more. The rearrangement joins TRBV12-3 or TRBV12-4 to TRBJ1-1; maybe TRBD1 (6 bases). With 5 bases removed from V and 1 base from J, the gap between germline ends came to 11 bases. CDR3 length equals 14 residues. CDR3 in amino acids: CASSRTGQNTEAFF. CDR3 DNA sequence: TGTGCCAGCAGTCGGACGGGACAGAACACTGAAGCTTTCTTT.

CDR3 amino acids: CASSSPSGGTEAFF. DNA of the CDR3: TGTGCCAGCAGTTCCCCCTCAGGGGGCACTGAAGCTTTCTTT. This chain joins TRBV6-5 and TRBJ1-1, with 7 bases that match TRBD1. CDR3 length equals 14 residues. CDR1 is MNHEY and CDR2 is SVGAGI in the germline V gene. V lost 4 bases to trimming and J lost 4 bases; unmatched junction nucleotides: 6.

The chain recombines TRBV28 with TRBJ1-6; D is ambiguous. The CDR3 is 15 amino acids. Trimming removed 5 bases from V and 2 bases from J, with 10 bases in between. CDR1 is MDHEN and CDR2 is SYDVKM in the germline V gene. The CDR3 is CASSLGPAYNSPLHF. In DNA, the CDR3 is TGTGCCAGCAGTCTAGGACCAGCCTATAATTCACCCCTCCACTTT.

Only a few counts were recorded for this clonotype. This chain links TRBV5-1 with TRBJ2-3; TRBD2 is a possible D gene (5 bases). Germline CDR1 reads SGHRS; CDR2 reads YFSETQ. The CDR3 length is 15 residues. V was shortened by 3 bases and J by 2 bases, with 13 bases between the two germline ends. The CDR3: CASSSERADTDTQYF. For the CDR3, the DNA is TGCGCCAGCAGCTCCGAGAGGGCGGACACAGATACGCAGTATTTT.

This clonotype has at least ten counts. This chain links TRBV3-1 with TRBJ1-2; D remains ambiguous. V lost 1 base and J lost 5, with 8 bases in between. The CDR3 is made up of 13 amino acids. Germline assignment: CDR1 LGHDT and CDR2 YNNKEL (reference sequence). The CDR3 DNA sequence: TGTGCCAGCAGCCAAGGAGGGCCGTATGGCTACACCTTC. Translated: CASSQGGPYGYTF.

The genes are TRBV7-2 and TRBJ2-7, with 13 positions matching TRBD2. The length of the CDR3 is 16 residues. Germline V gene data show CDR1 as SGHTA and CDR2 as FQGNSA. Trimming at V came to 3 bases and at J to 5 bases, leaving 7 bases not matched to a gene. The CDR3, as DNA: TGTGCCAGCAGCTTGAGGACTAGCGGGAGAAGGAACGAGCAGTACTTC. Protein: CASSLRTSGRRNEQYF.

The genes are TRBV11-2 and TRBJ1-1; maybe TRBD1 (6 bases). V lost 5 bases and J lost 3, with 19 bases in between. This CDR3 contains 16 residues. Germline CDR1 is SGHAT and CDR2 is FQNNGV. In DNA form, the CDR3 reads TGTGCCAGCAGCCTCACCCTAGGGGGGGGGGACACTGAAGCTTTCTTT. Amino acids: CASSLTLGGGDTEAFF.

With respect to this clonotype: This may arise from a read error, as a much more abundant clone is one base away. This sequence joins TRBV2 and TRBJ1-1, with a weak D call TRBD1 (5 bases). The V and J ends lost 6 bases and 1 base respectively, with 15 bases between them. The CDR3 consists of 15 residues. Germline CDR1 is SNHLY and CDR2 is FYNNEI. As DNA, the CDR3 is TGTGCCAGCAGACACCGACAGAGGGCGAACACTGAAGCTTTCTTT. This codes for CASRHRQRANTEAFF.

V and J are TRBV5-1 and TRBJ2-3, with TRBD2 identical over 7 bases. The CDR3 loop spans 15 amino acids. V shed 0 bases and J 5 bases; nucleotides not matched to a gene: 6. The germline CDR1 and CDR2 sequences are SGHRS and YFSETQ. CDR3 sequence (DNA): TGCGCCAGCAGCTTGGAGGCGCGGGAGATAGATACGCAGTATTTT. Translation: CASSLEAREIDTQYF.

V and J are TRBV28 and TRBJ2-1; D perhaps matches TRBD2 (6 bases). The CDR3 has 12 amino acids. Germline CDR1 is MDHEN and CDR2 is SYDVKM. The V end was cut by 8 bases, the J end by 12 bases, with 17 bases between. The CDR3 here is CASRGSGRGQFF. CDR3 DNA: TGTGCCAGCCGGGGGTCAGGACGGGGGCAGTTCTTC.

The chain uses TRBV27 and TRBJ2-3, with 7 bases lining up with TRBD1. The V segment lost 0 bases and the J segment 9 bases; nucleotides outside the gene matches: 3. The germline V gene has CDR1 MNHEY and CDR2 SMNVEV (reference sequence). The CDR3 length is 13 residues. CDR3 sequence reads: CASSLSRGGTQYF. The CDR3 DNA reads TGTGCCAGCAGTTTATCGAGAGGGGGCACGCAGTATTTT.

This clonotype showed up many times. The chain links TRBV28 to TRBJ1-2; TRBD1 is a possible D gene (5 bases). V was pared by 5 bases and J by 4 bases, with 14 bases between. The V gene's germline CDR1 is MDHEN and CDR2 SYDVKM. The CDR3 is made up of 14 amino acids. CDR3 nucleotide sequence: TGTGCCAGCAGTAGAACGACAGCAGGCTATGGCTACACCTTC. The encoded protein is CASSRTTAGYGYTF.

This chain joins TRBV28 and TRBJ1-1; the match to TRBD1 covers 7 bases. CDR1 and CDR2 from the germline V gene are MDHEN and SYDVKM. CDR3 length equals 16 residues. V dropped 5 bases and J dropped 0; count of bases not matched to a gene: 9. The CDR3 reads CASSRATGKMNTEAFF. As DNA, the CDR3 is TGTGCCAGCAGTAGAGCGACAGGGAAAATGAACACTGAAGCTTTCTTT.

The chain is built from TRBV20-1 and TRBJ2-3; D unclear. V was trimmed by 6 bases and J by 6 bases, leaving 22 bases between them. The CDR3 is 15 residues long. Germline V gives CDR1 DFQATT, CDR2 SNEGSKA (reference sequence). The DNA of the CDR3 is TGCAGTGCAATCGACCAATCCAGCCCCCCCGATACGCAGTATTTT. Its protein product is CSAIDQSSPPDTQYF.

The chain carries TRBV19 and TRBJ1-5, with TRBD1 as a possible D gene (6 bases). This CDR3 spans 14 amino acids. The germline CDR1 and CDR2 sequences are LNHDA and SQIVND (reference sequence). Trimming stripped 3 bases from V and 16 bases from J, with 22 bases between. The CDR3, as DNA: TGTGCCAGTAGTATCCCTGGACAGACGCCTTTGTTCCATTTT. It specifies CASSIPGQTPLFHF.

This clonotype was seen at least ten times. The CDR3 sequence: CASTRVLETQYF. The DNA of the CDR3 is TGTGCCAGTACCAGGGTCTTGGAGACCCAGTACTTC. The chain combines TRBV2 with TRBJ2-5; possible D gene TRBD1, 5 bases. The CDR3 runs 12 residues. With 9 bases removed from V and 5 bases from J, the gap between germline ends came to 13 bases. From germline, CDR1 is SNHLY and CDR2 FYNNEI.

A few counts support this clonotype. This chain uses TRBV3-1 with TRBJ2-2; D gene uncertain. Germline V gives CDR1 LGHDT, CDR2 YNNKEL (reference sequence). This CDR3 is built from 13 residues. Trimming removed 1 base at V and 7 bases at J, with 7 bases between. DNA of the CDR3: TGTGCCAGCAGCCAAGCAGTCGTCGGGGAGCTGTTTTTT. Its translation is CASSQAVVGELFF.

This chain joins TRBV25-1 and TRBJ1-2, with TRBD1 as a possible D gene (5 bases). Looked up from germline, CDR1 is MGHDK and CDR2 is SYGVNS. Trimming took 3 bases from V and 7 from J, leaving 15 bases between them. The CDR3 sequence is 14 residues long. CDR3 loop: CASSEGRWIGGYTF. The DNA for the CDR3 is TGTGCCAGCAGTGAGGGACGGTGGATTGGTGGCTACACCTTC.

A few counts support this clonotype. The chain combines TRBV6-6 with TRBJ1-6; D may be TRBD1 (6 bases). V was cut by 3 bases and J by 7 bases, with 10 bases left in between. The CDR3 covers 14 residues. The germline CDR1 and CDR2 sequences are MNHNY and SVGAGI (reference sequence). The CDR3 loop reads CASSYRGGNSPLHF. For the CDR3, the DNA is TGTGCCAGCAGTTATCGAGGGGGGAATTCACCCCTCCACTTT.

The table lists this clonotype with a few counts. In DNA, the CDR3 is TGTGCCACCAGCAGAGATCAGGGGAGCTCCTACGAGCAGTACTTC. As protein: CATSRDQGSSYEQYF. V and J are TRBV15 and TRBJ2-7, with D possibly matching TRBD1 (6 bases). The CDR3 totals 15 residues. With 0 bases removed from V and 0 bases from J, the gap between germline ends came to 9 bases. Germline assignment: CDR1 LNHNV and CDR2 YYDKDF (reference sequence).

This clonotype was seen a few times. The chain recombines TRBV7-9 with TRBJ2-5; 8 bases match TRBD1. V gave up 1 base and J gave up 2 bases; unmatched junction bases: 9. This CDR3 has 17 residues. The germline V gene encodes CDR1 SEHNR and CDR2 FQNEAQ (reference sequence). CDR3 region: CASSLERSHRGQETQYF. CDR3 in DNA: TGTGCCAGCAGCTTAGAGAGGAGCCACAGGGGGCAAGAGACCCAGTACTTC.

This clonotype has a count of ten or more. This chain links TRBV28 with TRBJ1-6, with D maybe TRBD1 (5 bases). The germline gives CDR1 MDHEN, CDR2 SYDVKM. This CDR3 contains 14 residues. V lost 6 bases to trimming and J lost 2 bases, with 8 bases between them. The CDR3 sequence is CASRSRAYNSPLHF. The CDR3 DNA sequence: TGTGCCAGCAGATCCAGGGCCTATAATTCACCCCTCCACTTT. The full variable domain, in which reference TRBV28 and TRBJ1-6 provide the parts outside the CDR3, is DVKVTQSSRYLVKRTGEKVFLECVQDMDHENMFWYRQDPGLGLRLIYFSYDVKMKEKGDIPEGYSVSREKKERFSLILESASTNQTSMYLCASRSRAYNSPLHFGNGTRLTVT.

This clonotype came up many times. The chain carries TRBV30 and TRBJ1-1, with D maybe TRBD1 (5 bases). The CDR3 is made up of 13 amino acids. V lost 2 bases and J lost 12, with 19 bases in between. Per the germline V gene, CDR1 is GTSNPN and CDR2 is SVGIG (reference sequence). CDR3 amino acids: CAWSQGGQGPTFF. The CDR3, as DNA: TGTGCCTGGAGTCAGGGAGGACAAGGACCAACTTTCTTT.

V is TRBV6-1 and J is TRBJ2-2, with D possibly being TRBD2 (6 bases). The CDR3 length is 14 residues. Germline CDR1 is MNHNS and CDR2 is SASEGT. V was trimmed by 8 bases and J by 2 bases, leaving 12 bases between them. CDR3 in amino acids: CASQVTRNTGELFF. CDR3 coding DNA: TGTGCCAGCCAGGTGACTAGAAACACCGGGGAGCTGTTTTTT.